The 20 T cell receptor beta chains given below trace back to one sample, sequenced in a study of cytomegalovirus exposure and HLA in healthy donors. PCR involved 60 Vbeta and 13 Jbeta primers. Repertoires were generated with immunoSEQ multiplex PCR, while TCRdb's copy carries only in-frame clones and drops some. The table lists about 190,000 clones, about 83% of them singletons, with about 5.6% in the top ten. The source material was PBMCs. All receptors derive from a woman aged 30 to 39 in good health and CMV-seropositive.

The CDR3 DNA reads TGTGCCAGCAGCTTGGGGGACAGGAACACCGGGGAGCTGTTTTTT. Amino acid sequence: CASSLGDRNTGELFF. The chain is built from TRBV7-6 and TRBJ2-2; TRBD1 agrees at 7 bases. V dropped 3 bases and J dropped 1; count of bases not matched to a gene: 2. The germline V gene has CDR1 SGHVS and CDR2 FNYEAQ. The CDR3 runs 15 residues.

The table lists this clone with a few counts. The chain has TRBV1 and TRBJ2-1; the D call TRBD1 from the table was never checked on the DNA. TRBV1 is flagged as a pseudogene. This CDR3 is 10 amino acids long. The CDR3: CTSSQEQIVF. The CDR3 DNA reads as TGCACCAGCAGCCAGGAACAGATAGTCTTC.

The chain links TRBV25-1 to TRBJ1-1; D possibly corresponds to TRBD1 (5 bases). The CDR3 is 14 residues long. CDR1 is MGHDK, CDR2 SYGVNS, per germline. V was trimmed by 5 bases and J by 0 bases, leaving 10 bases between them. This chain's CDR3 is CASSRGFLNTEAFF. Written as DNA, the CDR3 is TGTGCCAGCAGTAGGGGTTTCCTGAACACTGAAGCTTTCTTT. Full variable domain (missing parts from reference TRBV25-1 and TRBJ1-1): EADIYQTPRYLVIGTGKKITLECSQTMGHDKMYWYQQDPGMELHLIHYSYGVNSTEKGDLSSESTVSRIRTEHFPLTLESARPSHTSQYLCASSRGFLNTEAFFGQGTRLTVV.

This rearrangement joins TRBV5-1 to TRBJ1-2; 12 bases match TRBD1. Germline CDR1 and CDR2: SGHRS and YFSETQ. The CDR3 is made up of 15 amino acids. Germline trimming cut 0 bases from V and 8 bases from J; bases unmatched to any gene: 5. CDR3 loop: CASSLGDRGPAGYTF. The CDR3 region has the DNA TGCGCCAGCAGCTTGGGGGACAGGGGGCCTGCCGGCTACACCTTC. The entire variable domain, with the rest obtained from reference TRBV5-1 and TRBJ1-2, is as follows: KAGVTQTPRYLIKTRGQQVTLSCSPISGHRSVSWYQQTPGQGLQFLFEYFSETQRNKGNFPGRFSGRQFSNSRSEMNVSTLELGDSALYLCASSLGDRGPAGYTFGSGTRLTVV.

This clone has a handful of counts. The DNA for the CDR3 is TGTGCCAGCACCCAGGGGGCTAATGAAAAACTGTTTTTT. The encoded protein is CASTQGANEKLFF. The chain recombines TRBV28 with TRBJ1-4, with 7 bases aligning to TRBD1. Looked up from germline, CDR1 is MDHEN and CDR2 is SYDVKM. The CDR3 contains 13 residues. Germline trimming cut 7 bases from V and 3 bases from J; bases unmatched to any gene: 2.

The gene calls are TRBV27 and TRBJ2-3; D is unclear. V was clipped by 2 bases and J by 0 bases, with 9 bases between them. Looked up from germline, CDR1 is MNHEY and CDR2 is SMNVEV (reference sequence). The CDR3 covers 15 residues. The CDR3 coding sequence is TGTGCCAGCAGTTTAGTAGCCGACAGCACAGATACGCAGTATTTT. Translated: CASSLVADSTDTQYF.

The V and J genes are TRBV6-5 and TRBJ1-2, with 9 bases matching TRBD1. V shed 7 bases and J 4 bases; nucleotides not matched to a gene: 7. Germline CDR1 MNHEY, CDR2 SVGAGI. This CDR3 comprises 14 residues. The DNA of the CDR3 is TGTGCCAGCAAGGACAGGGGATGGAGCTATGGCTACACCTTC. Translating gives CASKDRGWSYGYTF.

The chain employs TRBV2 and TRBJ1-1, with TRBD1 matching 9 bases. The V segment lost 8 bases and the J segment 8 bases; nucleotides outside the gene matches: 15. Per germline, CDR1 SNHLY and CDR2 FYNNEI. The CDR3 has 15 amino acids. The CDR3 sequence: CASAERTGQGFEAFF. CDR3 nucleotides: TGTGCCAGCGCGGAAAGGACGGGACAGGGATTCGAAGCTTTCTTT.

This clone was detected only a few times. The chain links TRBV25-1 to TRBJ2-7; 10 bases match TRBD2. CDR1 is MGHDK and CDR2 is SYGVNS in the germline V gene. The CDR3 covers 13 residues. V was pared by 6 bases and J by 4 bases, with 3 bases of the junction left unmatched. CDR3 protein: CASRVAGGYEQYF. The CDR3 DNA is TGTGCCAGCAGAGTAGCGGGAGGTTACGAGCAGTACTTC.

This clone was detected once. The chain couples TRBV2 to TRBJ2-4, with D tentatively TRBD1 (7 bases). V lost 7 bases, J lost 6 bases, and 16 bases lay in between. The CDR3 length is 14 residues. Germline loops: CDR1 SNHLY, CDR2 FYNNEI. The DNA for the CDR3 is TGTGCCAGCATTGACATCAGGGGGGCAAACATTCAGTACTTC. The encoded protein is CASIDIRGANIQYF.

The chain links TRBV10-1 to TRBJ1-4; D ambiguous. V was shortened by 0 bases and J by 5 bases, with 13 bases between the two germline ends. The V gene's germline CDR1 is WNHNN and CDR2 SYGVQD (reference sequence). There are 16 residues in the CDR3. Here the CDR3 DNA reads TGCGCCAGCAGTGAGTCGGAAACGGGGAGGAATGAAAAACTGTTTTTT. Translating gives CASSESETGRNEKLFF.

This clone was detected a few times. CDR3 sequence (DNA): TGCACCAGCAGCCAAGAGACGCAGGAAACCCCAAGCCGGAACACTGAAGCTTTCTTT. Its translation is CTSSQETQETPSRNTEAFF. This chain links TRBV1 with TRBJ1-1; the table gives TRBD1 as D, unverified against the DNA. TRBV1 is described as a pseudogene. CDR3 length: 19 amino acids.

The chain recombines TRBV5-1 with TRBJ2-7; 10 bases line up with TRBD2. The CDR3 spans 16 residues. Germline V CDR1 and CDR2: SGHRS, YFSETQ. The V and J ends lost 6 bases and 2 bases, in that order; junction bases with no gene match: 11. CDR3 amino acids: CASTTLSSGSTYEQYF. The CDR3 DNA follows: TGCGCCAGCACCACCCTTTCTAGCGGGAGTACCTACGAGCAGTACTTC.

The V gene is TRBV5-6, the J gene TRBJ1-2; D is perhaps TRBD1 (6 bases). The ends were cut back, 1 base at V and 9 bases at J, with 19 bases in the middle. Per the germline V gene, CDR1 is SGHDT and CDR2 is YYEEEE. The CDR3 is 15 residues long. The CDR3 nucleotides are TGTGCCAGCAGCTTGACCCAGGGGTCCACGGGGAGCTACACCTTC. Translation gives CASSLTQGSTGSYTF.

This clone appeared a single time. CDR3 nucleotides: TGCGCCAGCAGTGATGGAGTAGTACTGGCCCTCCACTTT. Protein: CASSDGVVLALHF. V and J are TRBV10-2 and TRBJ1-6; D gene unclear. V was clipped by 3 bases and J by 14 bases, with 14 bases between them. The germline V gene has CDR1 WSHSY and CDR2 SAAADI. The CDR3 totals 13 residues.

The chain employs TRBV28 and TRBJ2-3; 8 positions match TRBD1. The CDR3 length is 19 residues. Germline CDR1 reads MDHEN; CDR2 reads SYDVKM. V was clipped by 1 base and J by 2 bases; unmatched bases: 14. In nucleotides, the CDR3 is TGTGCCAGCAGTTTATCAGGGGGCGCGGGGCCCCTTCTCACAGATACGCAGTATTTT. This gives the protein CASSLSGGAGPLLTDTQYF.

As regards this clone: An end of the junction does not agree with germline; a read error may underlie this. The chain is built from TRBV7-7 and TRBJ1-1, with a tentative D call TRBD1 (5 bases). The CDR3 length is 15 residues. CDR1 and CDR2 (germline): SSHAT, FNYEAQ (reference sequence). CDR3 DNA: TGTGCTAGCAGCCATCGGGGGGAACCGAACACTGAAGCTTTCTTT. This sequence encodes CASSHRGEPNTEAFF.

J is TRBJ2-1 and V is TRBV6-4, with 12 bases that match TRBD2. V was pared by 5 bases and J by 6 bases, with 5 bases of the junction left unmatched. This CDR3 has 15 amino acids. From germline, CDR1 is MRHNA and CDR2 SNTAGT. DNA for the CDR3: TGTGCCAGCAGTCCTCTAGCGGGGGGGCTCAATGAGCAGTTCTTC. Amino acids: CASSPLAGGLNEQFF.

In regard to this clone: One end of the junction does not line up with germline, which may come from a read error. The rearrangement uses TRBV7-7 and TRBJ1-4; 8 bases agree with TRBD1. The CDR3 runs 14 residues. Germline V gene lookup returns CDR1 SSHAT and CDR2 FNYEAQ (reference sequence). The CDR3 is CASSPDRGDEKLFF. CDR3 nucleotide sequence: TGTGCTAGCAGCCCTGACAGGGGAGATGAAAAACTGTTTTTT.

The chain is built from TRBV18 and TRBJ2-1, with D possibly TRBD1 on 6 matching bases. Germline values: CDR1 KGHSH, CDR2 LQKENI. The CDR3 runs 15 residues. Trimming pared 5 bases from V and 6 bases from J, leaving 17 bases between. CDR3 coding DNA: TGTGCCAGCTCAACGGGACACGGAGAGGGCAATGAGCAGTTCTTC. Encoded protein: CASSTGHGEGNEQFF. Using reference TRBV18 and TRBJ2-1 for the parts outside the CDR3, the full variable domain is NAGVMQNPRHLVRRRGQEARLRCSPMKGHSHVYWYRQLPEEGLKFMVYLQKENIIDESGMPKERFSAEFPKEGPSILRIQQVVRGDSAAYFCASSTGHGEGNEQFFGPGTRLTVL.